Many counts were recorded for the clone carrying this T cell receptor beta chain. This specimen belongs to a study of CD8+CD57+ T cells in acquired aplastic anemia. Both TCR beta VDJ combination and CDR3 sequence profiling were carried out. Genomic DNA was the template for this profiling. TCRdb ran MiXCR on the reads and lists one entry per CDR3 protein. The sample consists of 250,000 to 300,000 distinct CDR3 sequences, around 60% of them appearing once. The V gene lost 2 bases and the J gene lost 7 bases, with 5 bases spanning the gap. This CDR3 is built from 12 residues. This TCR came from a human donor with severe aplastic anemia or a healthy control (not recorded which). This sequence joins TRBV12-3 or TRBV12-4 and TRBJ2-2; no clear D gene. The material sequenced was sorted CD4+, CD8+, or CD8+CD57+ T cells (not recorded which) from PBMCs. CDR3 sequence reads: CASSLINGELFF. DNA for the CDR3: TGTGCCAGCAGTTTAATTAACGGGGAGCTGTTTTTT.